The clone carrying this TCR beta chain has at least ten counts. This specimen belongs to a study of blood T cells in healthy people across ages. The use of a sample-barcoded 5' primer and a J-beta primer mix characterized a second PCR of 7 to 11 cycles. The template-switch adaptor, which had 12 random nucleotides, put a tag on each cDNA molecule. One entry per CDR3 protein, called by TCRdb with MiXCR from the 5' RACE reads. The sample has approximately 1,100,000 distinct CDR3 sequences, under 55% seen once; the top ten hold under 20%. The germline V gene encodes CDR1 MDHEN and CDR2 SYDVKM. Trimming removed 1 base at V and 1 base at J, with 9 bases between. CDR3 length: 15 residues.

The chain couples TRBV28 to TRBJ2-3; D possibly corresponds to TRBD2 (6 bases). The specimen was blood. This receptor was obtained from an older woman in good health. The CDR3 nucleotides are TGTGCCAGCAGTTTATCGGGGGATCGCACAGATACGCAGTATTTT. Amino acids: CASSLSGDRTDTQYF.